Reported below is one T cell receptor beta chain. The sample is drawn from a study of blood T cell repertoires in COVID-19. Overall study context: Sample material is recorded as cDNA or gDNA derived from T cells, B-cell-depleted T cells, or PBMCs.

The CDR3 is 13 residues long. The V gene's germline CDR1 is LGHDT and CDR2 YNNKEL (reference sequence). V lost 0 bases, J lost 6 bases, and 8 bases lay in between. In the authors' methods: Estimation of nucleated cell counts was performed using reference gene primer amplification. Data came from immunoSEQ multiplex PCR; TCRdb stores just in-frame clones and leaves some out. That table furnishes V, J and clone size, whereas the DNA furnished D and trimming. The sample has 300,000 to 400,000 clones, around 85% seen once. Each participant's cohort was designated according to participant-reported clinical history.

This clonotype was sampled from a woman between 40 and 55 years old with acute COVID-19. What was sequenced was PBMCs or T cells enriched from blood (not recorded which). This chain connects TRBV3-1 (or the pseudogene TRBV3-2) to TRBJ1-1, with D unclear. CDR3 region: CASSQEIRAEAFF. CDR3 bases: TGTGCCAGCAGCCAAGAGATTCGGGCTGAAGCTTTCTTT.